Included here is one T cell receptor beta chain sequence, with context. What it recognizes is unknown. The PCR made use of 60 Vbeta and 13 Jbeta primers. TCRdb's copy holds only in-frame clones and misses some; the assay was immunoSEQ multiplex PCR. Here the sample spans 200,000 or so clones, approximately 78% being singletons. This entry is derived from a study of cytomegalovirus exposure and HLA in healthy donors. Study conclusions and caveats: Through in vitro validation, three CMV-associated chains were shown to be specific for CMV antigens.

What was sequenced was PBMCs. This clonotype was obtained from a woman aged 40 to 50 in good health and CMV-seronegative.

CDR3 bases: TGTGCCATCAGTGCCGGACAGGGGGCGAGGACTGAAGCTTTCTTT. As protein: CAISAGQGARTEAFF. The chain carries TRBV10-3 and TRBJ1-1; TRBD1 matches 11 bases. The CDR3 is made up of 15 amino acids. Germline loops: CDR1 ENHRY, CDR2 SYGVKD. V dropped 4 bases and J dropped 5; count of bases not matched to a gene: 6.